These 2 T cell receptor beta chains came from one sample sequenced in a study of T cells in Graves' hyperthyroidism and ophthalmopathy. Amplified TCR beta CDR3 regions derived from RNA transcripts. Carried out on the TCR CDR3, a first-round RT-PCR used the HTBI primer set. TCRdb re-called the multiplex PCR reads with MiXCR, one entry per CDR3 protein. This sample yields more than 600,000 distinct CDR3 sequences, of which roughly 15% are seen a single time; over 7.5% belongs to the top ten. Sample: blood. Receptors originate from a man in his late teens or twenties with Graves' hyperthyroidism.

This sequence joins TRBV5-1 and TRBJ2-1, with 11 nucleotides matching TRBD2. CDR1 is SGHRS, CDR2 YFSETQ, per germline. There are 18 residues in the CDR3. J lost 3 bases, V lost 3 bases, and 11 bases had no gene match. This chain's CDR3 is CASSSGTIAGGGYNEQFF. The DNA for the CDR3 is TGCGCCAGCAGCTCAGGGACTATAGCGGGAGGGGGCTACAATGAGCAGTTCTTC.

In this sample, this clonotype turned up a few times. The chain uses TRBV5-1 and TRBJ1-1; the match to TRBD1 covers 11 bases. CDR3 length: 16 amino acids. The V segment lost 3 bases and the J segment 11 bases; nucleotides outside the gene matches: 15. CDR1 is SGHRS and CDR2 is YFSETQ in the germline V gene. CDR3 bases: TGCGCCAGCAGCTCGACATCGGGACAGGGGGGTTCATACGCTTTCTTT. Translated, it gives CASSSTSGQGGSYAFF.